This TCR beta chain came from a study of shared clonotypes between healthy human individuals. The study's findings and limits: Memory subsets generally showed lower estimated richness than naive subsets.

The study enrolled healthy HIV-negative adults without recent acute infections or vaccinations as donors. Per the germline V gene, CDR1 is MDHEN and CDR2 is SYDVKM. The CDR3 loop spans 14 amino acids. The germline V and J ends were trimmed by 5 bases and 2 bases, with 11 bases remaining between them. Comments on this clone: As yet, its antigen is unknown.

The deep-level immunoSEQ assay was used. Original handling: Without quality scores, immunoSEQ junctional reads could not be filtered like full-length reads. The table came from immunoSEQ multiplex PCR; TCRdb's copy has only in-frame clones and leaves some out. Clone size and the V and J calls come from that table; the DNA yielded D and trimming. This table has more than 2,000,000 clones, 85% to 95% appearing once. Sequenced input: naive CD4+ T cells from PBMCs. Noted subset: CD45RA+ positively selected. The TCR was taken from a young man in good health. Some clones in this sample may be carry-over from other donors' samples. The chain is built from TRBV28 and TRBJ2-3; D is perhaps TRBD1 (5 bases). CDR3 DNA: TGTGCCAGCAGTAAGGACACCGACACAGATACGCAGTATTTT. Translating gives CASSKDTDTDTQYF.